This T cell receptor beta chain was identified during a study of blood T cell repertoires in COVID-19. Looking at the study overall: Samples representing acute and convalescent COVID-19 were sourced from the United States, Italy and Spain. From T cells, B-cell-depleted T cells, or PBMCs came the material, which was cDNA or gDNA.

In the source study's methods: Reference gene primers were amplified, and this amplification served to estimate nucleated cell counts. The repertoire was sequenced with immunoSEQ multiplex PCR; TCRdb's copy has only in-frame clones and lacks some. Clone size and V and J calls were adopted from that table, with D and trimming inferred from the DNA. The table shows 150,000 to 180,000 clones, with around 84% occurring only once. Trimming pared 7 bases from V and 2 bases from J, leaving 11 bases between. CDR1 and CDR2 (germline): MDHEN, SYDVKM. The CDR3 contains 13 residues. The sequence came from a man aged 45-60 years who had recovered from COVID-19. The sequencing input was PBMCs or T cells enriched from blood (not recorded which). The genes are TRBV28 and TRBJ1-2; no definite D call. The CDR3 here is CASTTGVNYGYTF. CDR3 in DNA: TGTGCCAGCACTACCGGGGTGAACTATGGCTACACCTTC.